The sequence of this T cell receptor beta chain was determined in a study of OX40 agonist ivuxolimab in advanced cancers. Germline V gene sequence: CDR1 SQVTM, CDR2 ANQGSEA. The CDR3 is made up of 19 amino acids. Unmatched junction bases numbered 16, after V lost 6 bases and J lost 4 bases. Profiled with immunoSEQ multiplex PCR; TCRdb holds only in-frame clones, not every one. The sample comprises about 46,000 clones, approximately 89% of which are singletons, and about 10% rests with the top ten. Sequencing was performed on CD4+ or CD8+ T cells sorted from blood, taken in a trial of the OX40 agonist ivuxolimab. This TCR was recovered from an adult with an advanced solid tumor such as melanoma, head and neck, liver or kidney cancer. The chain employs TRBV29-1 and TRBJ2-2, with TRBD2 identical over 14 bases. CDR3 DNA sequence: TGCAGCGTGATGGGACTAGCGGGGGAAACTCCCTTAGTCACCGGGGAGCTGTTTTTT. This translates into CSVMGLAGETPLVTGELFF.